This T cell receptor beta chain comes out of a study of cytomegalovirus exposure and HLA in healthy donors (dated by TCRdb to about 2017). For context, the study as a whole: A later analysis indicated that the roughly 130 validation repertoires were generated on the platform also employed for the approximately 670 repertoires of the first cohort. The study aimed to test whether signatures of past pathogen exposure could be identified by cataloging public T cell receptors. The study combined high-throughput TCR immunosequencing, statistical association of individual TCRs with disease status, and machine learning to predict cytomegalovirus infection status. Besides the first cohort of 500 to 700 subjects, a separate validation cohort made up of 120 different subjects was used. Overall results and qualifications from the work: Most TCR sequences were seen in very few donors, while some public TCRs were found in many individuals. In both the original and validation cohorts, the classifier was reported to diagnose cytomegalovirus status with high specificity and sensitivity. The authors suggested that the approach could potentially be generalized to other disease states and immunological phenotypes. A few of the identified cytomegalovirus-associated TCR beta chains were confirmed in vitro to be specific for cytomegalovirus antigens. In a later analysis, TCRs clustered in the first cohort were found to also tend to co-occur in the 110 or so validation repertoires, with 94% of cluster scores above 0. All 120 repertoires were used to score co-occurrence in the validation cohort in a later analysis, because that analysis had no HLA typing for the cohort. The study gave a list of some 150 TCR beta chains associated with cytomegalovirus.

Separate from the approximately 670-subject first cohort, the validation cohort of 90 to 150 subjects was the group to which the donors belonged. V has 3 bases trimmed and J has 1 base trimmed; junction bases matching no gene number 7. The germline V gene yields KGHSH for CDR1 and LQKENI for CDR2. The CDR3, from cysteine to phenylalanine, totals 17 residues. Of the read, only the CDR3 DNA is kept; its 51 bases are in frame from base 1. Remarks on this clone: Its antigen specificity is not known. Base qualities are not recorded, but no much larger clone differs from it by a single base.

Library method: the immunoSEQ multiplex PCR assay. On the authors' methods: A statistical classification framework was built to diagnose cytomegalovirus status from the catalog of TCR beta chain sequences. In TCRdb, the immuneACCESS table is reduced to in-frame sequences with V and J assigned. These tables do not hold every clone; where another copy was compared, an unresolved V gene accounts for under half, and the others remain unexplained. That table furnishes V, J and clone size, whereas the DNA furnished D and trimming. The sample table records tens of thousands of clones; around 94% of these occur just once. Approximately 3.3% of the sample comes from the top ten.

The chain couples TRBV18 to TRBJ2-3; 10 bases in between match TRBD2. This sequence originates from a woman in her late teens or twenties in good health and CMV-seropositive. The sample consisted of PBMCs. The DNA reads TGTGCCAGCTCACCGATGACCGGGACTAGCGGCACAGATACGCAGTATTTT. Its protein product is CASSPMTGTSGTDTQYF.